This T cell receptor (beta chain) is drawn from a study of blood T cell repertoires in COVID-19. The overall study: COVID-19 samples from acute and convalescent phases originated in the United States, Italy and Spain.

Profiling relied on immunoSEQ multiplex PCR, and the TCRdb table lists in-frame clones only, not all of them. The data contain under 70,000 clones, approximately 90% of them singletons. CDR3 size: 14 residues. V gave up 2 bases and J gave up 6 bases, with 13 bases separating them. Germline CDR1 and CDR2: KGHSH and LQKENI. The gene calls are TRBV18 and TRBJ1-2, with D possibly matching TRBD1 (5 bases). Sequencing was done on a sample of peripheral blood. This TCR was recovered from an older man with acute or convalescent COVID-19. CDR3 protein: CASSPTDSDHGYTF. The CDR3 region has the DNA TGTGCCAGCTCACCAACAGACAGCGACCATGGCTACACCTTC. Using reference TRBV18 and TRBJ1-2 for the parts outside the CDR3, the full variable domain is NAGVMQNPRHLVRRRGQEARLRCSPMKGHSHVYWYRQLPEEGLKFMVYLQKENIIDESGMPKERFSAEFPKEGPSILRIQQVVRGDSAAYFCASSPTDSDHGYTFGSGTRLTVV.